The source of this T cell receptor beta chain is a study of Graves' ophthalmopathy and Graves' hyperthyroidism. Study conclusions and caveats: A 13-signature model separated ophthalmopathy from stable hyperthyroidism, reaching approximately 88% sensitivity and roughly 84% specificity cross-validated.

This clonotype was recorded a few times. Its antigen remains unidentified. Germline loops: CDR1 SGHKS, CDR2 YYEKEE (reference sequence). The CDR3 length is 15 residues. V trimming: 6 bases; J trimming: 2 bases; junction bases outside the gene matches: 10. TCR beta CDR3 amplification used RNA transcripts. Amplification began with first-round RT-PCR using HTBI primers, then second-round multiplex PCR was performed. Using its own MiXCR run on the multiplex PCR reads, TCRdb lists one record per CDR3 protein. The profile shows some 1.1 million distinct CDR3 sequences, 35% to 40% of them singletons. The chain joins TRBV5-5 to TRBJ2-5, with TRBD1 identical over 7 bases. Sequencing was performed on peripheral blood or thyroid tissue (not recorded which). The clonotype was recovered from an adult man with Graves' hyperthyroidism. The CDR3 spells CASTPMGTEQETQYF. In DNA form, the CDR3 reads TGTGCCAGCACCCCTATGGGGACAGAACAAGAGACCCAGTACTTC.